This is a list of T cell receptor beta chains from one sample in a study of blood T cell repertoires in COVID-19. Some clones are missing from TCRdb's copy, which holds only in-frame ones; the method was immunoSEQ multiplex PCR. The sample consists of more than 110,000 clones, about 80% of them appearing once. Sequencing was carried out using peripheral blood. These receptors were obtained from a human donor in a cohort sampled during active COVID-19. CDR3s include the opening cysteine and the closing phenylalanine or tryptophan. Each record gives: D gene, J gene, clone size, V gene, CDR3 DNA, CDR3 protein. A D gene is named only where the DNA matches it firmly. Not every row has a clone size; where given, it reads once, few, many or a size class.

D: .; J: TRBJ1-1; size: once; V: TRBV9; DNA: TGTGCCAGCAGCGGAGGGGGGACTAGGAAGGCTTTCTTT; CDR3: CASSGGGTRKAFF
D: TRBD2; J: TRBJ2-1; size: .; V: TRBV3-1/TRBV3-2; DNA: TGTGCCAGCAGCCAAGACGGCGCGAGCGGGGGCGTATACAATGAGCAGTTCTTC; CDR3: CASSQDGASGGVYNEQFF
D: .; J: TRBJ1-3; size: .; V: TRBV7-2; DNA: TGTGCCAGCAGCTTAGCCGGGGTCTCTGGAAACACCATATATTTT; CDR3: CASSLAGVSGNTIYF
D: .; J: TRBJ1-1; size: once; V: TRBV18; DNA: TGTGCCACCCTACGGTCCTTGAACACTGAAGCTTTCTTT; CDR3: CATLRSLNTEAFF
D: .; J: TRBJ1-4; size: once; V: TRBV15; DNA: TGTGCCACCAGCAGAGATGAGAAAACTAATGAAAAACTGTTTTTT; CDR3: CATSRDEKTNEKLFF
D: .; J: TRBJ2-3; size: .; V: TRBV7-3; DNA: TGTGCCAGCAGCTTCACAGCAACAGATACGCAGTATTTT; CDR3: CASSFTATDTQYF
D: .; J: TRBJ1-2; size: many; V: TRBV19; DNA: TGTGCCAGTAGTACTTCGCCCCAGGTGTTATATGGCTACACCTTC; CDR3: CASSTSPQVLYGYTF
D: .; J: TRBJ1-3; size: .; V: TRBV7-9; DNA: TGTGCCAGCAGTAGTAACGGAGAGGCTGGAAACACCATATATTTT; CDR3: CASSSNGEAGNTIYF
D: .; J: TRBJ2-2; size: .; V: TRBV11-3; DNA: TGTGCCAGCAGCCGCTCGGGACAGAACACCGGGGAGCTGTTTTTT; CDR3: CASSRSGQNTGELFF
D: .; J: TRBJ2-2; size: .; V: TRBV12-3/TRBV12-4; DNA: TGTGCCAGCAGCGGGACGAACACCGGGGAGCTGTTTTTT; CDR3: CASSGTNTGELFF
D: TRBD2; J: TRBJ2-3; size: once; V: TRBV6-2/TRBV6-3; DNA: TGTGCCAGCAGTGCCGGGAGGGCCGCAGATACGCAGTATTTT; CDR3: CASSAGRAADTQYF
D: .; J: TRBJ1-1; size: once; V: TRBV2; DNA: TGTGCCAGCAGTGAGTACCAGGGCTACACTGAAGCTTTCTTT; CDR3: CASSEYQGYTEAFF
D: .; J: TRBJ1-6; size: .; V: TRBV5-5; DNA: TGTGCCAGCAGCCGAGGGGAGGGTCCTAATTCACCCCTCCACTTT; CDR3: CASSRGEGPNSPLHF
D: .; J: TRBJ2-1; size: .; V: TRBV19; DNA: TGTGCCAGTAGTATAATAACAGGGAGTTACAATGAGCAGTTCTTC; CDR3: CASSIITGSYNEQFF
D: .; J: TRBJ1-3; size: .; V: TRBV13; DNA: TGTGCCAGCAGGAGTACTCGGGACAACTCTGGAAACACCATATATTTT; CDR3: CASRSTRDNSGNTIYF
D: TRBD1; J: TRBJ1-1; size: .; V: TRBV7-2; DNA: TGTGCCAGCAGCCCGTCCCGGGACAGGGGCCCTGAAGCTTTCTTT; CDR3: CASSPSRDRGPEAFF
D: .; J: TRBJ1-3; size: .; V: TRBV24-1; DNA: TGTGCCACCAGTGATTCTCTTGACAGGTCCATATATTTT; CDR3: CATSDSLDRSIYF
D: .; J: TRBJ2-7; size: .; V: TRBV11-3; DNA: TGTGCCAGCAGCACGACCAGCAGGGCTCAAGAGCAGTACTTC; CDR3: CASSTTSRAQEQYF
D: .; J: TRBJ2-3; size: .; V: TRBV11-3; DNA: TGTGCCAGCAGCCTTCCGACAGCTAGCACAGATACGCAGTATTTT; CDR3: CASSLPTASTDTQYF
D: TRBD1; J: TRBJ2-3; size: .; V: TRBV29-1; DNA: TGCAGCGTTATGACAGGGTTCGTCACAGATACGCAGTATTTT; CDR3: CSVMTGFVTDTQYF
D: TRBD1; J: TRBJ2-1; size: .; V: TRBV6-1; DNA: TGTGCCAGCAGCTGGGCCGGGACAGGGGGCAATGAGCAGTTCTTC; CDR3: CASSWAGTGGNEQFF
D: TRBD2; J: TRBJ2-1; size: .; V: TRBV6-6; DNA: TGTGCCAGCAGCCCGGGACTAGCGGGAGCGAATGAGCAGTTCTTC; CDR3: CASSPGLAGANEQFF
D: .; J: TRBJ2-7; size: .; V: TRBV7-9; DNA: TGTGCCAGCAGCTACGTACAGGGTACCTACGAGCAGTACTTC; CDR3: CASSYVQGTYEQYF
D: .; J: TRBJ1-2; size: .; V: TRBV6-6; DNA: TGTGCCAGCAGGACACCGGTGGATAACTATGGCTACACCTTC; CDR3: CASRTPVDNYGYTF
D: TRBD1; J: TRBJ1-1; size: .; V: TRBV2; DNA: TGTGCCAGCAGTGTGCAGGGGGTGGACCAAACTGAAGCTTTCTTT; CDR3: CASSVQGVDQTEAFF
D: TRBD2; J: TRBJ2-2; size: .; V: TRBV7-2; DNA: TGTGCCAGCAGCGCGGGACTAGCGGGAGTCCTCACCGGGGAGCTGTTTTTT; CDR3: CASSAGLAGVLTGELFF
D: TRBD1; J: TRBJ1-1; size: many; V: TRBV7-9; DNA: TGTGCCAGCAGCTTAGACAGGGGGCGTACTGAAGCTTTCTTT; CDR3: CASSLDRGRTEAFF
D: .; J: TRBJ2-3; size: once; V: TRBV19; DNA: TGTGCCAGTAGTATTGACTTCAGCACAGATACGCAGTATTTT; CDR3: CASSIDFSTDTQYF
D: TRBD1; J: TRBJ1-6; size: .; V: TRBV5-1; DNA: TGCGCCAGCAGCTTATCAAGGACAGGGACTGAGCCCCTCCACTTT; CDR3: CASSLSRTGTEPLHF
D: TRBD1; J: TRBJ2-3; size: once; V: TRBV9; DNA: TGTGCCAGCAGCGTATCCGGACAGGGGCCAGATACGCAGTATTTT; CDR3: CASSVSGQGPDTQYF
D: .; J: TRBJ1-2; size: .; V: TRBV12-3/TRBV12-4; DNA: TGTGCCAGCAGTTTCGTCGGGGGGCACGGCTACACCTTC; CDR3: CASSFVGGHGYTF
D: .; J: TRBJ1-1; size: .; V: TRBV19; DNA: TGTGCCAGTAAACCTCTCTCGGGGGGGATAGACACTGAAGCTTTCTTT; CDR3: CASKPLSGGIDTEAFF
D: .; J: TRBJ1-6; size: .; V: TRBV9; DNA: TGTGCCAGCAGCGTAGAGAGGAATTCACCCCTCCACTTT; CDR3: CASSVERNSPLHF
D: .; J: TRBJ2-1; size: .; V: TRBV6-5; DNA: TGTGCCAGCACCGGGACACTTTACAATGAGCAGTTCTTC; CDR3: CASTGTLYNEQFF
D: .; J: TRBJ1-3; size: .; V: TRBV7-9; DNA: TGTGCCAGCGAGGTTCTGGGCACCATATATTTT; CDR3: CASEVLGTIYF